This T cell receptor (beta chain) stems from a study of early T cells in non-severe SARS-CoV-2 infection. About the research overall: Sequencing was performed on bulk RNA from unsorted whole blood, leaving chains unpaired. Study-wide findings and caveats: The matching step, a VDJdb search, favored anti-spike CD8 responses and missed private and CD4 specificities.

CDR3 size: 14 residues. Germline V CDR1 and CDR2: MNHEY, SMNVEV (reference sequence). V was clipped by 3 bases and J by 1 base, with 9 bases between them. This clonotype was recorded many times. Its antigen remains unknown. The TCR library protocol attached unique molecular identifiers to the individual cDNA molecules. TCRdb reprocessed the 5' RACE reads with MiXCR, giving one entry per CDR3 protein. The top ten hold approximately 1.1% of the sample, which has approximately 79,000 distinct CDR3 sequences, 10% to 15% seen once. The chain couples TRBV27 to TRBJ1-1; maybe TRBD1 (6 bases). This TCR was sampled from an adult who was a healthcare worker with PCR-confirmed SARS-CoV-2 infection or an uninfected control (not recorded which). The source material was whole blood. The CDR3 DNA reads TGTGCCAGCAGTTTGCGGACAGCGAACACTGAAGCTTTCTTT. Translated: CASSLRTANTEAFF.